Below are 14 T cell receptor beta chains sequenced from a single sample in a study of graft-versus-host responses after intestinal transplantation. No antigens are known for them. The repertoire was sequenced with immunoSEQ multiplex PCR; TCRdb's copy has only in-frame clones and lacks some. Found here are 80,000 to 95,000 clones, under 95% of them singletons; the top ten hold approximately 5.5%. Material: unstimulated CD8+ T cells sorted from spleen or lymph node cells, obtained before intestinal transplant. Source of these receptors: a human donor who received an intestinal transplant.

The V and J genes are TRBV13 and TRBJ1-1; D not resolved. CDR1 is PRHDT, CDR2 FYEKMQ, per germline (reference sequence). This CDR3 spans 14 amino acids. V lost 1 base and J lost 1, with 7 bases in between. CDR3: CASSLAAGNTEAFF. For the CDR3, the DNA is TGTGCCAGCAGCTTAGCCGCAGGGAACACTGAAGCTTTCTTT.

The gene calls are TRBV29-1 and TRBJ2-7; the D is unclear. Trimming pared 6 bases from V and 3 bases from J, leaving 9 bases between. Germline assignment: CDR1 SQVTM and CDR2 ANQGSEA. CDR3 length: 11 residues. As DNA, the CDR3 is TGCAGCGTATTCGGTAACTACGAGCAGTACTTC. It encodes CSVFGNYEQYF.

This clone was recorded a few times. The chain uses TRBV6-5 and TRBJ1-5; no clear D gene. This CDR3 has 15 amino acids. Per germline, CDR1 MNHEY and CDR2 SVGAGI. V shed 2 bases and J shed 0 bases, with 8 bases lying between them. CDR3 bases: TGTGCCAGCAGTTACCGACGGGATAGCAATCAGCCCCAGCATTTT. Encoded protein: CASSYRRDSNQPQHF.

The CDR3 coding sequence is TGTGCCAGCAGCGGACAGGCTGAGACCCAGTACTTC. It translates to CASSGQAETQYF. The chain couples TRBV7-2 to TRBJ2-5; 7 nucleotides match TRBD1. Germline V gene sequence: CDR1 SGHTA, CDR2 FQGNSA. V lost 5 bases to trimming and J lost 5 bases; unmatched junction nucleotides: 2. This CDR3 is 12 amino acids long.

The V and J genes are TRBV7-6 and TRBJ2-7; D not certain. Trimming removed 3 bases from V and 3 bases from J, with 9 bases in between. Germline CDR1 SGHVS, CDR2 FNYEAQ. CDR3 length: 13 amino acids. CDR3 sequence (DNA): TGTGCCAGCAGCTTTGGCTCGGTCTACGAGCAGTACTTC. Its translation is CASSFGSVYEQYF.

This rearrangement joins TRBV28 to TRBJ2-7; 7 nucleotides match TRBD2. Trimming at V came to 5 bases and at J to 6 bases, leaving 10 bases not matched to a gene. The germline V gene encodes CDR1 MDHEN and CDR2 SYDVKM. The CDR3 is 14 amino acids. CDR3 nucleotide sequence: TGTGCCAGCAGTAGGACCGGGAGGAATACCGAGCAGTACTTC. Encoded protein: CASSRTGRNTEQYF.

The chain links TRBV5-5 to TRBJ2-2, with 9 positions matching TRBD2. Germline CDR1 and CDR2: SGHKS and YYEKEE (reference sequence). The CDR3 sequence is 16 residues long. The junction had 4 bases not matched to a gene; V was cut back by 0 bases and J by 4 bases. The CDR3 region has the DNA TGTGCCAGCAGCTTGGCGGGACTAGCTAGCACCGGGGAGCTGTTTTTT. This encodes CASSLAGLASTGELFF. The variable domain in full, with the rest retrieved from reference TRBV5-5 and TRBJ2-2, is DAGVTQSPTHLIKTRGQQVTLRCSPISGHKSVSWYQQVLGQGPQFIFQYYEKEERGRGNFPDRFSARQFPNYSSELNVNALLLGDSALYLCASSLAGLASTGELFFGEGSRLTVL.

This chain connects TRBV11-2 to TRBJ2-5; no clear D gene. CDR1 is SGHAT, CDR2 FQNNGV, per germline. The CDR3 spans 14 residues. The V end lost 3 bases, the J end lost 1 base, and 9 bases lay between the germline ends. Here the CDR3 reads CASSLTAGQETQYF. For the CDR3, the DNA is TGTGCCAGCAGCTTGACGGCAGGCCAAGAGACCCAGTACTTC. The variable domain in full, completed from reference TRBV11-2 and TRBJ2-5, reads EAGVAQSPRYKIIEKRQSVAFWCNPISGHATLYWYQQILGQGPKLLIQFQNNGVVDDSQLPKDRFSAERLKGVDSTLKIQPAKLEDSAVYLCASSLTAGQETQYFGPGTRLLVL.

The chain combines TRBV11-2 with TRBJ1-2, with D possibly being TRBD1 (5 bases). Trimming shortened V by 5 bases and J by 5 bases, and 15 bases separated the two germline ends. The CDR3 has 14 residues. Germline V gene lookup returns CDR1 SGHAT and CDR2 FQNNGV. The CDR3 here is CASSRLGGTYGYTF. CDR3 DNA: TGTGCCAGCAGCCGCCTCGGGGGAACATATGGCTACACCTTC.

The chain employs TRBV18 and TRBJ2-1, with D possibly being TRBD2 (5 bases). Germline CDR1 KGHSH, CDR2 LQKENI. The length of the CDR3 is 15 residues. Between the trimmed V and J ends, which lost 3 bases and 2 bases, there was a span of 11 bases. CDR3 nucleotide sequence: TGTGCCAGCTCACCCGGGATCCCAGCCTACAATGAGCAGTTCTTC. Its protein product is CASSPGIPAYNEQFF.

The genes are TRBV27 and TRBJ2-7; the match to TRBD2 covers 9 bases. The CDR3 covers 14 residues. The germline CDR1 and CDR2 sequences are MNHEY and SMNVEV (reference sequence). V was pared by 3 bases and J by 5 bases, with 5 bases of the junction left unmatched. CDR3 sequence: CASSLQREAHEQYF. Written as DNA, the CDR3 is TGTGCCAGCAGTTTGCAGCGGGAGGCCCACGAGCAGTACTTC.

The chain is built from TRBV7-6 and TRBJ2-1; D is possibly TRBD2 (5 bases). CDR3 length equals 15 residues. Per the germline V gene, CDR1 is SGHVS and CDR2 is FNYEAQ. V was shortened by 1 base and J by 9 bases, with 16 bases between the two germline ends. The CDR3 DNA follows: TGTGCCAGCAGCTTAGAGGCGGGCCAGTTCGGTGAGCAGTTCTTC. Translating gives CASSLEAGQFGEQFF.

CDR3 coding DNA: TGTGCCAGCAGCTTAGTGTACGTGATAGATACGCAGTATTTT. Translated, it gives CASSLVYVIDTQYF. J is TRBJ2-3 and V is TRBV7-9; D not resolved. This CDR3 is 14 amino acids long. Deletions cut 1 base from V and 5 bases from J, with 10 bases between. Germline loops: CDR1 SEHNR, CDR2 FQNEAQ (reference sequence).

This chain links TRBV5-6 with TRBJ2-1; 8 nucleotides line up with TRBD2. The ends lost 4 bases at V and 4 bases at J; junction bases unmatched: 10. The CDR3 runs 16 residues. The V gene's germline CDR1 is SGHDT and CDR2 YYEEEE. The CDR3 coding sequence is TGTGCCAGCAGCCCTCCCCCAGCGGGAGAGTACAATGAGCAGTTCTTC. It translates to CASSPPPAGEYNEQFF.